The 14 T cell receptor beta chains below come from one sample, sequenced in a study of PD-1 blockade in classical Hodgkin lymphoma. Documented time point: cycle 4 day 1 (C4D1), after 6 weeks of nivolumab. All the patients suffered relapse after autologous stem cell transplantation, and brentuximab vedotin exposure differed. Profiling relied on immunoSEQ multiplex PCR, and the TCRdb table lists in-frame clones only, not all of them. The top ten hold around 6.2% of the sample, which has about 24,000 clones, around 84% seen once. Sequenced here: peripheral blood mononuclear cells (PBMCs), sampled before the fourth cycle of nivolumab. The receptor source for this set is a human donor with classical Hodgkin lymphoma.

V is TRBV27 and J is TRBJ2-3; 16 bases line up with TRBD2. Germline CDR1 MNHEY, CDR2 SMNVEV (reference sequence). J was trimmed by 7 bases and V by 3 bases; bases with no gene match: 1. The CDR3 is made up of 15 amino acids. The DNA of the CDR3 is TGTGCCAGCAGTTTGGGACTAGCGGGAGGGAATACGCAGTATTTT. It translates to CASSLGLAGGNTQYF.

The rearrangement uses TRBV18 and TRBJ1-2, with 8 nucleotides matching TRBD1. Unmatched junction bases numbered 14, after V lost 4 bases and J lost 4 bases. This CDR3 is built from 17 residues. Germline V CDR1 and CDR2: KGHSH, LQKENI. The CDR3 region is CASSQLGQGPSFYGYTF. The CDR3 DNA sequence: TGTGCCAGCTCACAACTCGGACAGGGACCTTCCTTCTATGGCTACACCTTC.

V usage is TRBV5-1 and J usage is TRBJ2-3; D may match TRBD1 or TRBD2 (5 bases each). With 7 bases removed from V and 6 bases from J, the gap between germline ends came to 18 bases. From germline, CDR1 is SGHRS and CDR2 YFSETQ. This CDR3 spans 14 amino acids. The CDR3 coding sequence is TGCGCCAGCCTAGAGGGGCCAGTTAGTGATACGCAGTATTTT. The encoded protein is CASLEGPVSDTQYF.

The chain couples TRBV11-2 to TRBJ2-1; D gene ambiguous. CDR3 length: 16 residues. The V gene's germline CDR1 is SGHAT and CDR2 FQNNGV. Trimming removed 2 bases from V and 2 bases from J, with 13 bases in between. DNA for the CDR3: TGTGCCAGCAGCTTAAAGTATTCGTTAGCCTACAATGAGCAGTTCTTC. Translating gives CASSLKYSLAYNEQFF.

The chain recombines TRBV19 with TRBJ2-7; the match to TRBD2 covers 10 bases. Germline V gene data show CDR1 as LNHDA and CDR2 as SQIVND (reference sequence). After removal of 4 bases from V and 4 bases from J, the junction contained 4 bases not matched to a gene. This CDR3 has 14 amino acids. This CDR3 is CASSSRAGGYEQYF. As DNA, the CDR3 is TGTGCCAGTAGTAGTCGAGCGGGGGGGTACGAGCAGTACTTC.

The CDR3 coding sequence is TGCGCCAGCAGCCAAGATGGGACAGCACTTGGCTACACCTTC. This encodes CASSQDGTALGYTF. The V call is TRBV4-3, the J call TRBJ1-2, with TRBD1 identical over 7 bases. Germline V gives CDR1 LGHNA, CDR2 YSLEER. This CDR3 region has 14 residues. V lost 0 bases, J lost 7 bases, and 5 bases stayed unmatched.

The rearrangement links TRBV7-6 to TRBJ2-1, with D perhaps given as TRBD1 or TRBD2 (5 bases each). Germline CDR1 reads SGHVS; CDR2 reads FNYEAQ. Trimming left V 7 bases short and J 4 bases short, with 11 bases between. The CDR3 has 13 residues. The DNA of the CDR3 is TGTGCCAGCATGGGGGAAGGGTACAATGAGCAGTTCTTC. Its translation is CASMGEGYNEQFF.

J is TRBJ1-1 and V is TRBV4-3, with a weak D call TRBD1 (5 bases). V gave up 3 bases and J gave up 1 base, with 18 bases separating them. The CDR3 is made up of 17 amino acids. Germline CDR1 and CDR2: LGHNA and YSLEER. CDR3 coding DNA: TGCGCCAGCAGCCATCCAAAGGGATCAGGGAGGAACACTGAAGCTTTCTTT. This translates into CASSHPKGSGRNTEAFF.

The genes are TRBV4-3 and TRBJ1-6; 7 nucleotides line up with TRBD1. The CDR3 length is 14 residues. Germline V lookup: CDR1 LGHNA, CDR2 YSLEER. V lost 3 bases, J lost 8 bases, and 4 bases stayed unmatched. The CDR3 DNA reads as TGCGCCAGCAGCCATCGGGACAGCTATTCACCCCTCCACTTT. It is translated as CASSHRDSYSPLHF.

The sample holds one count of this clone. The rearrangement links TRBV4-1 to TRBJ1-5, with 9 nucleotides matching TRBD1. The CDR3 is 16 amino acids. Germline CDR1 reads MGHRA; CDR2 reads YSYEKL. The trim removed 0 bases at V and 6 bases at J, leaving 6 bases unmatched. CDR3 loop: CASSQEGDRATQPQHF. The CDR3 region has the DNA TGCGCCAGCAGCCAAGAGGGGGACAGGGCTACTCAGCCCCAGCATTTT.

The chain uses TRBV5-1 and TRBJ2-1, with D maybe TRBD1 (5 bases). CDR3 size: 14 residues. With 1 base removed from V and 7 bases from J, the gap between germline ends came to 12 bases. CDR1 and CDR2 (germline): SGHRS, YFSETQ. CDR3 amino acids: CASSLYPGFNEQFF. CDR3 DNA: TGCGCCAGCAGCTTGTACCCAGGGTTTAATGAGCAGTTCTTC.

The V and J genes are TRBV7-9 and TRBJ1-6; possibly TRBD1 for D (5 bases). There are 15 residues in the CDR3. CDR1 and CDR2 (germline): SEHNR, FQNEAQ (reference sequence). The ends were cut back, 4 bases at V and 7 bases at J, with 14 bases in the middle. The CDR3 spells CASSSPGGYNSPLHF. CDR3 coding DNA: TGTGCCAGCAGCTCCCCGGGGGGTTACAATTCACCCCTCCACTTT.

The genes are TRBV14 and TRBJ2-5; D perhaps matches TRBD2 (6 bases). Per germline, CDR1 SGHDN and CDR2 FVKESK. V was clipped by 4 bases and J by 4 bases, with 16 bases between them. This CDR3 region has 15 residues. The CDR3 is CASSPGTFQGETQYF. As DNA, the CDR3 is TGTGCCAGCAGCCCGGGGACTTTCCAGGGAGAGACCCAGTACTTC.

This chain uses TRBV5-1 with TRBJ2-1; the D is unclear. CDR3 length: 13 residues. V lost 4 bases and J 7 bases, leaving 12 bases between the germline ends. Germline V gene sequence: CDR1 SGHRS, CDR2 YFSETQ. This CDR3 is CASSADGLNEQFF. As DNA, the CDR3 is TGCGCCAGCAGCGCAGATGGGTTGAATGAGCAGTTCTTC.